What follows describes a single T cell receptor beta chain. Other DNA sequences within the sample encode an identical CDR3. Recruited during active infection, patients (from Seattle) were subsequently followed longitudinally. The data belong to a study of blood T cell repertoires in COVID-19. As for the study in general: Whether acute or convalescent, the COVID-19 samples came from the United States, Italy and Spain. The cDNA or gDNA used as material had been derived from T cells, B-cell-depleted T cells, or PBMCs.

Per the authors' pipeline: Reference gene primer amplification yielded estimated nucleated cell counts. The protocol was immunoSEQ multiplex PCR, while the TCRdb copy is restricted to in-frame clones and leaves out a portion. D and trimming come from the DNA, and the V and J calls and clone size come from that table. Here the sample spans a few hundred thousand clones, more than 75% being singletons. The CDR3 has 16 residues. Germline assignment: CDR1 SGHRS and CDR2 YFSETQ. Trimming took 0 bases from V and 0 from J; bases not matched to a gene: 4. What was sequenced was peripheral blood. The chain recombines TRBV5-1 with TRBJ1-1; 8 positions match TRBD1. The sequence came from a woman aged 60-75 years with COVID-19, enrolled during active disease. The CDR3 loop is CASSLGAGGLNTEAFF. In DNA, the CDR3 is TGCGCCAGCAGCTTGGGGGCAGGGGGCCTGAACACTGAAGCTTTCTTT.